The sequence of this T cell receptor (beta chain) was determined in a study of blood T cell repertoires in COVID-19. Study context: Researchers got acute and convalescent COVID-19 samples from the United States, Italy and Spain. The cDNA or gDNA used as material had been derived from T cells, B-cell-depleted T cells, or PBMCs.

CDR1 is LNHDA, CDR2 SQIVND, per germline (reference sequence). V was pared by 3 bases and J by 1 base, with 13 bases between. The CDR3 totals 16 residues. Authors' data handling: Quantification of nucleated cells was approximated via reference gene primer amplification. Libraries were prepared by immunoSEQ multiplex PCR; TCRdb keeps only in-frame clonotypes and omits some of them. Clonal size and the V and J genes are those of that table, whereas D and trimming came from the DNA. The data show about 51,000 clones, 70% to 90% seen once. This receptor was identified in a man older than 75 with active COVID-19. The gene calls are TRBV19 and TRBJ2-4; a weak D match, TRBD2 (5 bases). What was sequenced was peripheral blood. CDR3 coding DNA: TGTGCCAGTAGTATTGGTCTCGGGATGGCCAAAAACATTCAGTACTTC. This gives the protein CASSIGLGMAKNIQYF.